These 27 T cell receptor beta chains came from one sample sequenced in a study of human T cells and chemical hapten exposure. The sample's time point: patch test 3, about 24 weeks after DPC sensitization. This sample's treatment: therapeutic diphenylcyclopropenone sensitization with weekly scalp DPC. TCRdb used MiXCR to reprocess the RACE reads, holding one entry per CDR3 protein. Here the sample spans approximately 90,000 distinct CDR3 sequences, 25% to 30% being singletons. Sequences were derived from whole blood, sampled in connection with sensitization to the hapten diphenylcyclopropenone (DPC). The source of these receptors is a man in his forties with alopecia areata. Some clones in this sample may be carry-over from other donors' samples.

V usage is TRBV12-3 or TRBV12-4 and J usage is TRBJ1-4; D is unclear. V gave up 7 bases and J gave up 4 bases, with 13 bases separating them. This CDR3 has 14 amino acids. CDR3 amino acids: CASTPTAGNEKLFF. For the CDR3, the DNA is TGTGCCAGCACCCCCACCGCTGGTAATGAAAAACTGTTTTTT.

The chain has TRBV7-2 and TRBJ1-4; D is possibly TRBD1 (5 bases). Germline V lookup: CDR1 SGHTA, CDR2 FQGNSA. The CDR3 is 14 residues long. Trimming left V 1 base short and J 8 bases short, with 11 bases between. The CDR3 spells CASSLVRGGEKLFF. CDR3 nucleotide sequence: TGTGCCAGCAGCTTAGTCCGGGGCGGCGAAAAACTGTTTTTT.

This chain's CDR3 is CASSERQVYGYTF. CDR3 DNA sequence: TGTGCCAGCAGTGAAAGACAAGTCTATGGCTACACCTTC. The V call is TRBV2, the J call TRBJ1-2; D gene ambiguous. Trimming stripped 2 bases from V and 4 bases from J, with 8 bases between. CDR3 length: 13 amino acids. CDR1 is SNHLY and CDR2 is FYNNEI in the germline V gene.

The chain employs TRBV7-7 and TRBJ2-5, with TRBD1 matching 11 bases. The CDR3 is 14 residues long. Germline trimming cut 5 bases from V and 4 bases from J; bases unmatched to any gene: 3. Germline V lookup: CDR1 SSHAT, CDR2 FNYEAQ (reference sequence). CDR3 DNA: TGTGCCAGCAGCCCGGGGACAGGGGGAGAGACCCAGTACTTC. It translates to CASSPGTGGETQYF. Full variable domain (outside the CDR3, taken from reference TRBV7-7 and TRBJ2-5): GAGVSQSPRYKVTKRGQDVTLRCDPISSHATLYWYQQALGQGPEFLTYFNYEAQPDKSGLPSDRFSAERPEGSISTLTIQRTEQRDSAMYRCASSPGTGGETQYFGPGTRLLVL.

This clonotype was detected a few times. This chain joins TRBV5-1 and TRBJ2-6, with D perhaps TRBD1 (7 bases). V lost 6 bases, J lost 0 bases, and 10 bases lay in between. In germline, CDR1 is SGHRS, CDR2 YFSETQ. The CDR3 loop spans 15 amino acids. CDR3 protein: CASTEGASGANVLTF. CDR3 nucleotides: TGCGCCAGCACGGAGGGGGCCTCTGGGGCCAACGTCCTGACTTTC.

The rearrangement uses TRBV12-3 or TRBV12-4 and TRBJ2-3; 7 nucleotides align to TRBD1. The CDR3 sequence is 12 residues long. Trimming at V came to 6 bases and at J to 5 bases, leaving 2 bases not matched to a gene. CDR3 bases: TGTGCCAGCAGATCAGGGGGAGATACGCAGTATTTT. The encoded protein is CASRSGGDTQYF.

This clonotype was detected once. The rearrangement links TRBV18 to TRBJ2-7; TRBD1 aligns across 8 bases. The ends lost 3 bases at V and 4 bases at J; junction bases unmatched: 5. CDR3 size: 14 residues. Per germline, CDR1 KGHSH and CDR2 LQKENI. The CDR3 spells CASSPTGAGYEQYF. CDR3 DNA: TGTGCCAGCTCACCGACAGGGGCGGGGTACGAGCAGTACTTC.

This sequence joins TRBV18 and TRBJ2-5; TRBD1 matches at 8 bases. CDR1 and CDR2 from the germline V gene are KGHSH and LQKENI. J gave up 5 bases and V 6 bases, and 17 bases lay outside the gene matches. The length of the CDR3 is 17 residues. Written as DNA, the CDR3 is TGTGCCAGCTCGCTACTTGACAGGGGAACGGCGGGGGAGACCCAGTACTTC. This translates into CASSLLDRGTAGETQYF.

The chain is built from TRBV28 and TRBJ1-1; the D gene is possibly TRBD1 (5 bases). CDR3 length: 15 residues. From germline, CDR1 is MDHEN and CDR2 SYDVKM. Trimming left V 5 bases short and J 0 bases short, with 13 bases between. The CDR3 DNA follows: TGTGCCAGCAGTCCCCCGGGGGATTTGAACACTGAAGCTTTCTTT. Translation gives CASSPPGDLNTEAFF.

Only a few counts were recorded for this clonotype. CDR3 nucleotide sequence: TGTGCCAGCAGCTACGGGGACAGGGGGCGCTCAGAGACCCAGTACTTC. This sequence encodes CASSYGDRGRSETQYF. The V gene is TRBV11-1, the J gene TRBJ2-5; 12 nucleotides agree with TRBD1. The CDR3 sequence is 16 residues long. Germline trimming cut 4 bases from V and 4 bases from J; bases unmatched to any gene: 7. Germline assignment: CDR1 SGHAT and CDR2 FQDESV (reference sequence).

The chain links TRBV20-1 to TRBJ2-2; perhaps TRBD2 as D (6 bases). Germline V gene sequence: CDR1 DFQATT, CDR2 SNEGSKA (reference sequence). V lost 1 base and J lost 0, with 9 bases in between. The CDR3 is 15 residues long. CDR3 in DNA: TGCAGTGCTAGAGCGGGACTCCCGAACACCGGGGAGCTGTTTTTT. Translation gives CSARAGLPNTGELFF.

This chain joins TRBV20-1 and TRBJ2-4; 9 bases are a match to TRBD2. The length of the CDR3 is 14 residues. Per the germline V gene, CDR1 is DFQATT and CDR2 is SNEGSKA (reference sequence). J lost 6 bases, V lost 0 bases, and 3 bases had no gene match. The CDR3 protein is CSARDYSGRNIQYF. CDR3 coding DNA: TGCAGTGCTAGAGATTATAGCGGGAGAAACATTCAGTACTTC.

This clonotype was detected only once. This chain links TRBV29-1 with TRBJ2-5; D gene unclear. The CDR3 length is 14 residues. Trimming stripped 7 bases from V and 0 bases from J, with 15 bases between. CDR1 is SQVTM and CDR2 is ANQGSEA in the germline V gene. The CDR3 spells CSAAGGGNQETQYF. CDR3 DNA: TGCAGCGCCGCAGGTGGCGGCAACCAAGAGACCCAGTACTTC.

The chain links TRBV3-1 to TRBJ2-7, with D unresolved. The CDR3 spans 14 residues. From germline, CDR1 is LGHDT and CDR2 YNNKEL (reference sequence). The V gene lost 4 bases and the J gene lost 3 bases, with 13 bases spanning the gap. As DNA, the CDR3 is TGTGCCAGCAGCCCACGTCACCTTAGCTACGAGCAGTACTTC. Translation gives CASSPRHLSYEQYF.

The V gene is TRBV10-3, the J gene TRBJ2-7; 13 nucleotides align to TRBD2. From germline, CDR1 is ENHRY and CDR2 SYGVKD. J lost 5 bases, V lost 6 bases, and 4 bases had no gene match. The CDR3 contains 14 residues. The CDR3 bases are TGTGCCATCAGGGGGACTAGCGGGACTGACGAGCAGTACTTC. It yields the protein CAIRGTSGTDEQYF.

This clonotype is labeled as medium-sized (0.01 to 0.1%). The CDR3 DNA reads TGTGCTAGTGGTTCTCCCCTTATGGTGGCGCAGTTCTTC. The encoded protein is CASGSPLMVAQFF. The chain employs TRBV12-5 and TRBJ2-1; no firm D call. The germline V gene has CDR1 LGHNT and CDR2 FRNRAP. This CDR3 region has 13 residues. Trimming took off 4 bases at V and 12 bases at J, with 16 bases between the two ends.

This sequence joins TRBV3-1 and TRBJ2-1; 8 bases map to TRBD2. The CDR3 covers 18 residues. Unmatched junction bases numbered 10, after V lost 0 bases and J lost 3 bases. CDR1 and CDR2 (germline): LGHDT, YNNKEL (reference sequence). The CDR3: CASSQEVVSGKNYNEQFF. The CDR3 bases are TGTGCCAGCAGCCAAGAGGTTGTTAGCGGGAAAAACTACAATGAGCAGTTCTTC.

The chain carries TRBV7-9 and TRBJ1-3, with D possibly being TRBD1 (6 bases). Trimming shortened V by 0 bases and J by 0 bases, and 6 bases separated the two germline ends. This CDR3 comprises 15 residues. CDR1 and CDR2 (germline): SEHNR, FQNEAQ (reference sequence). CDR3 DNA sequence: TGTGCCAGCAGCTTAGCGGACAGCTCTGGAAACACCATATATTTT. Protein: CASSLADSSGNTIYF.

This chain links TRBV28 with TRBJ2-1; 8 bases agree with TRBD1. The CDR3 totals 14 residues. Trimming removed 8 bases from V and 0 bases from J; junction bases left unmatched: 3. Germline CDR1 MDHEN, CDR2 SYDVKM. The CDR3 is CASRTGGSYNEQFF. DNA for the CDR3: TGTGCCAGCCGAACAGGGGGCTCCTACAATGAGCAGTTCTTC.

This clonotype has only a few counts. The rearrangement links TRBV20-1 to TRBJ2-3; weak D call: TRBD2 (6 bases). There are 14 residues in the CDR3. Trimming pared 7 bases from V and 0 bases from J, leaving 14 bases between. Germline CDR1 DFQATT, CDR2 SNEGSKA (reference sequence). The CDR3 here is CSVVAVLSTDTQYF. CDR3 nucleotide sequence: TGCAGTGTTGTAGCGGTGCTGAGCACAGATACGCAGTATTTT.

The chain employs TRBV6-2 or TRBV6-3 and TRBJ2-4; D may be TRBD2 (6 bases). CDR3 size: 18 residues. CDR1 and CDR2 from the germline V gene are MNHEY and SVGEGT. V was pared by 11 bases and J by 0 bases, with 26 bases between. The DNA for the CDR3 is TGTGCCTGCTATTTGTTCGGGGTAGCGGACTTAGCCAAAAACATTCAGTACTTC. This codes for CACYLFGVADLAKNIQYF.

Worth noting for this clonotype: Just one base apart from a much larger clone, this may be a read error. The V gene is TRBV13, the J gene TRBJ2-6, with TRBD1 matching over 7 bases. The CDR3 has 17 residues. Germline-derived CDR1 and CDR2 are PRHDT and FYEKMQ (reference sequence). This chain's CDR3 is CVSSRGTAYTGANVLTF. The CDR3 bases are TGTGTCAGCAGCCGAGGGACAGCCTATACTGGGGCCAACGTCCTGACTTTC.

The chain joins TRBV28 to TRBJ2-5; TRBD2 agrees at 7 bases. The CDR3 has 15 residues. V lost 2 bases to trimming and J lost 5 bases; unmatched junction nucleotides: 8. Germline V lookup: CDR1 MDHEN, CDR2 SYDVKM. CDR3 coding DNA: TGTGCCAGCAGTTTACAAGGACTAGTTGGTGAGACCCAGTACTTC. It yields the protein CASSLQGLVGETQYF.

This chain joins TRBV5-1 and TRBJ2-5; D is perhaps TRBD2 (6 bases). V was shortened by 5 bases and J by 1 base, with 21 bases between the two germline ends. CDR1 is SGHRS and CDR2 is YFSETQ in the germline V gene. The CDR3 has 17 amino acids. CDR3 sequence reads: CASSPDPRGGTQETQYF. CDR3 in DNA: TGCGCCAGCAGTCCGGACCCACGAGGAGGGACCCAAGAGACCCAGTACTTC.

This clonotype was counted between two and nine times. The gene calls are TRBV20-1 and TRBJ2-1; 13 positions match TRBD2. Germline V gene sequence: CDR1 DFQATT, CDR2 SNEGSKA (reference sequence). V gave up 8 bases and J gave up 9 bases; unmatched junction bases: 7. The CDR3 is 13 amino acids. The CDR3 reads CSTLAGGPSEQFF. The CDR3 coding sequence is TGCAGTACACTAGCGGGAGGGCCTAGTGAGCAGTTCTTC.

This rearrangement joins TRBV11-2 to TRBJ2-3; weak D call: TRBD2 (5 bases). This CDR3 contains 15 residues. Germline CDR1 SGHAT, CDR2 FQNNGV. V lost 5 bases and J lost 1, with 13 bases in between. The CDR3 is CASSLFLRGTDTQYF. CDR3 DNA: TGTGCCAGCAGCCTTTTCTTGCGGGGCACAGATACGCAGTATTTT.

The chain employs TRBV12-3 or TRBV12-4 and TRBJ1-2; no clear D. The CDR3 is 14 amino acids. V was clipped by 5 bases and J by 8 bases, with 18 bases between them. As DNA, the CDR3 is TGTGCCAGCAGTACCGGCGGGGTGCTTGGAGGCTACACCTTC. Amino acid sequence: CASSTGGVLGGYTF.